This TCR beta chain was recovered during a study of shared clonotypes between healthy human individuals. Looked up from germline, CDR1 is DFQATT and CDR2 is SNEGSKA (reference sequence). V shed 2 bases and J shed 3 bases, with 4 bases lying between them. This CDR3 is built from 11 residues. Deep-level settings were used for running the assay. Libraries were prepared by immunoSEQ multiplex PCR; TCRdb keeps only in-frame clonotypes and omits some of them. The profile shows some 1.5 million clones, 95% to 97% of them singletons. This receptor was obtained from a man under 40 in good health. Sequencing input: naive CD4+ T cells sorted from blood. As to subset: CD45RA+ positively selected. The chain couples TRBV20-1 to TRBJ2-5; D gene ambiguous. The CDR3 nucleotides are TGCAGTGCTAGAAAGGAAGAGACCCAGTACTTC. Its protein is CSARKEETQYF.